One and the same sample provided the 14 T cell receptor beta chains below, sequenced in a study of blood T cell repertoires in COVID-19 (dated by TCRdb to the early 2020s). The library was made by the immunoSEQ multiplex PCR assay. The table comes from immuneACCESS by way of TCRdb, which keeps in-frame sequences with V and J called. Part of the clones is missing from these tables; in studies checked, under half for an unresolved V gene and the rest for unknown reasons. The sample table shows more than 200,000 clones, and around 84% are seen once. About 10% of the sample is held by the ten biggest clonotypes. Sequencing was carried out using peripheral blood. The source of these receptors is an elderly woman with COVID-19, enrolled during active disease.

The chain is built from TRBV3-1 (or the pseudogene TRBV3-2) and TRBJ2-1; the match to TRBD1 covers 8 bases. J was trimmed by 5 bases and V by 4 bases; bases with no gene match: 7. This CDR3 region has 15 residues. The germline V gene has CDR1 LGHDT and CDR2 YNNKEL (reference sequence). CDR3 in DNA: TGTGCCAGCAGCCCCGTGGACAGGGACGACAATGAGCAGTTCTTC. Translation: CASSPVDRDDNEQFF.

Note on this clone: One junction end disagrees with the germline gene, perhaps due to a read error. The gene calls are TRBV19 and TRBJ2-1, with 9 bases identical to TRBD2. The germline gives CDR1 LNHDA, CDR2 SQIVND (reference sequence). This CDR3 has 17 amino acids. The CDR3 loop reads CASTTLLAGGIYSEQFF. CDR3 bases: TGTGCCAGTACCACACTCTTGGCGGGGGGGATCTACAGTGAGCAGTTCTTC.

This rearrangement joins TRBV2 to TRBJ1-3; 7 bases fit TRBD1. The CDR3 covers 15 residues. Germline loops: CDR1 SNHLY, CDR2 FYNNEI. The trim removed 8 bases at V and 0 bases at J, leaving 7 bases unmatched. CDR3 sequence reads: CASQYRGVSGNTIYF. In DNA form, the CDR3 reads TGTGCCAGCCAATACAGGGGAGTCTCTGGAAACACCATATATTTT.

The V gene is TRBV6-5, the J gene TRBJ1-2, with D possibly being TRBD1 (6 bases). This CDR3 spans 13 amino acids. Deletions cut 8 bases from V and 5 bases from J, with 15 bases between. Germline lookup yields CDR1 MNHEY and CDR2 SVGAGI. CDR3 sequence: CASHSGGGYGYTF. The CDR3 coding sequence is TGTGCCAGCCACTCGGGGGGCGGATATGGCTACACCTTC.

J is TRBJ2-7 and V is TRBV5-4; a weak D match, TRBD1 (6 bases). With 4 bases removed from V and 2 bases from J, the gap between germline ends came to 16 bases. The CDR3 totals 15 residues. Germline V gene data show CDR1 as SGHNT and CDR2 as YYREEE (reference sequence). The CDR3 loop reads CASSPNRQEAYEQYF. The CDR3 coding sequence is TGTGCCAGCAGCCCCAATCGACAGGAGGCCTACGAGCAGTACTTC.

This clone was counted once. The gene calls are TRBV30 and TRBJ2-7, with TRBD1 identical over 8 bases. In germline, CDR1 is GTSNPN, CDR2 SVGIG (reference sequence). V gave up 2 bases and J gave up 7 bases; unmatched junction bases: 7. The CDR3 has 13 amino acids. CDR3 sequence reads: CAWSPQGAGEQYF. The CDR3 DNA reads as TGTGCCTGGAGTCCTCAGGGGGCGGGGGAGCAGTACTTC.

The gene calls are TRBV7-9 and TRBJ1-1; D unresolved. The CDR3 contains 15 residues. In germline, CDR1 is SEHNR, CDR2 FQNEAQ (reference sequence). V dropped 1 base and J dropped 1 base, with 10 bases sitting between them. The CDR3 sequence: CASSLEEAANTEAFF. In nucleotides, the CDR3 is TGTGCCAGCAGCTTAGAGGAGGCCGCGAACACTGAAGCTTTCTTT.

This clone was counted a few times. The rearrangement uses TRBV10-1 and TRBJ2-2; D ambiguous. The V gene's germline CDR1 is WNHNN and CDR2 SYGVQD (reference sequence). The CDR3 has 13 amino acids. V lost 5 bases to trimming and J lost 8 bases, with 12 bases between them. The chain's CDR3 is CASSKGTAGELFF. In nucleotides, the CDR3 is TGCGCCAGCAGTAAAGGAACAGCTGGGGAGCTGTTTTTT.

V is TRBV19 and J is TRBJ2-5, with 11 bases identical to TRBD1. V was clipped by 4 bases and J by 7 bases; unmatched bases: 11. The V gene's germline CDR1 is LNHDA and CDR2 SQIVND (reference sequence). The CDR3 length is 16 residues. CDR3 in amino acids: CASSNPGQGVQGTQYF. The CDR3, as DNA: TGTGCCAGTAGTAACCCGGGACAGGGGGTTCAGGGGACCCAGTACTTC. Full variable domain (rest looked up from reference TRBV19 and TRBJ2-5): DGGITQSPKYLFRKEGQNVTLSCEQNLNHDAMYWYRQDPGQGLRLIYYSQIVNDFQKGDIAEGYSVSREKKESFPLTVTSAQKNPTAFYLCASSNPGQGVQGTQYFGPGTRLLVL.

The DNA of the CDR3 is TGTGCCACCGGCGGGGGGAACACTGAAGCTTTCTTT. As protein: CATGGGNTEAFF. The rearrangement joins TRBV12-3 or TRBV12-4 to TRBJ1-1, with D perhaps matching TRBD1 (5 bases). CDR3 size: 12 residues. V was shortened by 10 bases and J by 1 base, with 10 bases between the two germline ends.

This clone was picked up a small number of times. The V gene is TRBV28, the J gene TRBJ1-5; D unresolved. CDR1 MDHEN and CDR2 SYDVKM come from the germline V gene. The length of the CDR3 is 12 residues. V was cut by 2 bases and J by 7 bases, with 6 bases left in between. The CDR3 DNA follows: TGTGCCAGCAGTTTACAGGCCCAGCCCCAGCATTTT. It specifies CASSLQAQPQHF.

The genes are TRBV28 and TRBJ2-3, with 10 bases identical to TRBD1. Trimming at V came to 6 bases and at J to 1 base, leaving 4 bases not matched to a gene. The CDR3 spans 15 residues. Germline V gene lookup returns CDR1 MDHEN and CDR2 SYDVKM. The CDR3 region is CASRTGGVGTDTQYF. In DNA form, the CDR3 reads TGTGCCAGCAGGACAGGGGGCGTAGGCACAGATACGCAGTATTTT.

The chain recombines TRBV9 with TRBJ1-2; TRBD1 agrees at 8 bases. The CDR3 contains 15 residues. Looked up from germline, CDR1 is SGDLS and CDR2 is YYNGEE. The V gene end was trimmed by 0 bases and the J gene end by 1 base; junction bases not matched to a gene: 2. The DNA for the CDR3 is TGTGCCAGCAGCGTAGGGGGACAGGTTAACTATGGCTACACCTTC. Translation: CASSVGGQVNYGYTF.

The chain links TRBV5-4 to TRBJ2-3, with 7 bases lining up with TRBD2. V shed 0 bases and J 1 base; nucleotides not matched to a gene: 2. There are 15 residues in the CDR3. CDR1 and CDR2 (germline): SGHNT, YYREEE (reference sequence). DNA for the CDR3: TGTGCCAGCAGCTTGGGTCGGGGGGGCACAGATACGCAGTATTTT. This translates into CASSLGRGGTDTQYF.